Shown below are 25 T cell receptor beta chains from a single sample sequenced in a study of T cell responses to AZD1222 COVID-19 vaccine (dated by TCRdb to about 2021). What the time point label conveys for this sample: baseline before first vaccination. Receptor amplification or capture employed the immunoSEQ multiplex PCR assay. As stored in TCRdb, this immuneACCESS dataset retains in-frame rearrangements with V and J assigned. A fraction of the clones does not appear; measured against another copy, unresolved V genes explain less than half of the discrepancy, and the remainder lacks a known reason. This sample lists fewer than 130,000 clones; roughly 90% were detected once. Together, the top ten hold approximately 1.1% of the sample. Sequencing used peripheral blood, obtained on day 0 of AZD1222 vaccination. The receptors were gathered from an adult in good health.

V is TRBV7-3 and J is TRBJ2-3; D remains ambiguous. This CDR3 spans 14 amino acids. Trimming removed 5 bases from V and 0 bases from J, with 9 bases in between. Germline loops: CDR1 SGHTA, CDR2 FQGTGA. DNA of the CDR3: TGTGCCAGCAGCACAACCTTTAGCACAGATACGCAGTATTTT. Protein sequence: CASSTTFSTDTQYF.

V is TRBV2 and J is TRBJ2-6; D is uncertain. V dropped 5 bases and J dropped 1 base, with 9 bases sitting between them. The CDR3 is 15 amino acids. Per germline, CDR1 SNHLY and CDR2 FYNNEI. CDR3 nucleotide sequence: TGTGCCAGCAGTCCCACAACTTCTGGGGCCAACGTCCTGACTTTC. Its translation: CASSPTTSGANVLTF.

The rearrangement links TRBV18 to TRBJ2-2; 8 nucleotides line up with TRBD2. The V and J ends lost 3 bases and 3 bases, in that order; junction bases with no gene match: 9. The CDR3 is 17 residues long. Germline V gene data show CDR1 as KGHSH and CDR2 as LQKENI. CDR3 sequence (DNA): TGTGCCAGCTCACCGACGGAGCGGGGGTCCGACACCGGGGAGCTGTTTTTT. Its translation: CASSPTERGSDTGELFF.

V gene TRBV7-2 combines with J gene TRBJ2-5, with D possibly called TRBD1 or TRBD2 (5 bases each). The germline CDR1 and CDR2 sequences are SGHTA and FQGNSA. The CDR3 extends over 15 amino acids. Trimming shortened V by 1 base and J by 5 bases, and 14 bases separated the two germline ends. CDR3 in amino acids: CASSLDGRDGETQYF. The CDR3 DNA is TGTGCCAGCAGCTTAGACGGTCGGGACGGCGAGACCCAGTACTTC.

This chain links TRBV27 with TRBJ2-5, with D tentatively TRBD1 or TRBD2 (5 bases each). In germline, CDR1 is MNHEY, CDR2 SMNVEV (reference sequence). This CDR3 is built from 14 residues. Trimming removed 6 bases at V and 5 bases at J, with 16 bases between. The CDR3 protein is CASRLMGVEETQYF. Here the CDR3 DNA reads TGTGCCAGCAGACTAATGGGGGTAGAGGAGACCCAGTACTTC.

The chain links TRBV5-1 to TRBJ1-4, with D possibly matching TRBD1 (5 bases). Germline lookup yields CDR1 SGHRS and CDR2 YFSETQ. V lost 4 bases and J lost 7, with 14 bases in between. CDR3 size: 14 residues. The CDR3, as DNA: TGCGCCAGCAGCACACGGGGCGAGGGTGAAAAACTGTTTTTT. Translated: CASSTRGEGEKLFF.

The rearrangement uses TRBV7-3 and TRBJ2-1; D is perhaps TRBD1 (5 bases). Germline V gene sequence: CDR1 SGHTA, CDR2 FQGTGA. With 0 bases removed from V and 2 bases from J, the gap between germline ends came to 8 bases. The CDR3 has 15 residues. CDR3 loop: CASSLTAGTYNEQFF. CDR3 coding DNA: TGTGCCAGCAGCTTAACGGCAGGGACCTACAATGAGCAGTTCTTC.

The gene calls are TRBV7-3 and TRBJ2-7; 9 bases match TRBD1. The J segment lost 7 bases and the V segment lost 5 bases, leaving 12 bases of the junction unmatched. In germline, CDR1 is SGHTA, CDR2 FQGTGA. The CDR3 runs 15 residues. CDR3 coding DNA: TGTGCCAGCAGCGCTGGGGACAGGGCAGCTGAGGAGCAGTACTTC. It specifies CASSAGDRAAEEQYF. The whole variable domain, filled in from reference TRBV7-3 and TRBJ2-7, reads GAGVSQTPSNKVTEKGKYVELRCDPISGHTALYWYRQSLGQGPEFLIYFQGTGAADDSGLPNDRFFAVRPEGSVSTLKIQRTERGDSAVYLCASSAGDRAAEEQYFGPGTRLTVT.

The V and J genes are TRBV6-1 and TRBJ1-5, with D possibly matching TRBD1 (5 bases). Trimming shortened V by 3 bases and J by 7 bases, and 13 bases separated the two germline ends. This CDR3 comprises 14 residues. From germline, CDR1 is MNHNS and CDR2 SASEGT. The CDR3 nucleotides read TGTGCCAGCAGTGATGGGGGGGGGTGGCAGCCCCAGCATTTT. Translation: CASSDGGGWQPQHF.

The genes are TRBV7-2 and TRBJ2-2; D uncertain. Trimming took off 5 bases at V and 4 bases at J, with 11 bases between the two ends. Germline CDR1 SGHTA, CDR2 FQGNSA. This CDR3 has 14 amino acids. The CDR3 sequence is CASSPLWGTGELFF. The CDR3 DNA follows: TGTGCCAGCAGCCCCCTGTGGGGCACCGGGGAGCTGTTTTTT.

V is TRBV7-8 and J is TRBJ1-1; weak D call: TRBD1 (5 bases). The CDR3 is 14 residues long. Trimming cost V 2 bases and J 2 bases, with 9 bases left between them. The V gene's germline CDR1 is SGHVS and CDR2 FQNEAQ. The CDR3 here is CASSLSGRNTEAFF. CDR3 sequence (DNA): TGTGCCAGCAGCTTATCAGGGCGAAACACTGAAGCTTTCTTT. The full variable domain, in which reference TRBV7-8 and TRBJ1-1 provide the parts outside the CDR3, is GAGVSQSPRYKVAKRGQDVALRCDPISGHVSLFWYQQALGQGPEFLTYFQNEAQLDKSGLPSDRFFAERPEGSVSTLKIQRTQQEDSAVYLCASSLSGRNTEAFFGQGTRLTVV.

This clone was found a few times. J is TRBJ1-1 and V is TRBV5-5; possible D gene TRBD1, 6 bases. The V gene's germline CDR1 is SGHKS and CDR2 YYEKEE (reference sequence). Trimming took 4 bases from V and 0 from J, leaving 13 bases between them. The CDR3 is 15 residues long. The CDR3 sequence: CASSRGAGLNTEAFF. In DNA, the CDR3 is TGTGCCAGCAGCCGGGGGGCAGGATTGAACACTGAAGCTTTCTTT.

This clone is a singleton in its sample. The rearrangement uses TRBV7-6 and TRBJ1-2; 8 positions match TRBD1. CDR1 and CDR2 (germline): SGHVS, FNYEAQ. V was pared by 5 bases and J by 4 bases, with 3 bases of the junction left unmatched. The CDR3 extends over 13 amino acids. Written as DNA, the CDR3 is TGTGCCAGCAGCCCAGGGACAGGCTATGGCTACACCTTC. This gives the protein CASSPGTGYGYTF.

The CDR3 loop is CASSTNLNNEKLFF. CDR3 nucleotide sequence: TGTGCCAGCTCAACGAACCTAAATAATGAAAAACTGTTTTTT. The chain combines TRBV18 with TRBJ1-4; no firm D call. This CDR3 has 14 residues. Trimming removed 5 bases at V and 4 bases at J, with 11 bases between. The V gene's germline CDR1 is KGHSH and CDR2 LQKENI.

For the CDR3, the DNA is TGTGCCAGCAGCCAAGGCATGAGAACCGGGGCCAACGTCCTGACTTTC. Its protein is CASSQGMRTGANVLTF. The chain carries TRBV6-2 or TRBV6-3 and TRBJ2-6; D gene unclear. This CDR3 comprises 16 residues. V lost 6 bases, J lost 4 bases, and 16 bases lay in between. Germline V gives CDR1 MNHEY, CDR2 SVGEGT.

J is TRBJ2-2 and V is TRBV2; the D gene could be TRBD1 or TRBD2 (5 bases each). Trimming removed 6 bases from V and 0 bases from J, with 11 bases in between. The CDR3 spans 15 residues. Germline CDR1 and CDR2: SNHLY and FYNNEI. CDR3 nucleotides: TGTGCCAGCAGAGAGGGGTACGCGAACACCGGGGAGCTGTTTTTT. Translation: CASREGYANTGELFF.

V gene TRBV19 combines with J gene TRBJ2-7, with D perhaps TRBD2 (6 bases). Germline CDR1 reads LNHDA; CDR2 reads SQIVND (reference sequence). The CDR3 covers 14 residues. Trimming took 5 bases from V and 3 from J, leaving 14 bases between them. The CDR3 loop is CASSFSGAVYEQYF. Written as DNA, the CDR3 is TGTGCCAGTAGTTTTAGCGGAGCCGTCTACGAGCAGTACTTC.

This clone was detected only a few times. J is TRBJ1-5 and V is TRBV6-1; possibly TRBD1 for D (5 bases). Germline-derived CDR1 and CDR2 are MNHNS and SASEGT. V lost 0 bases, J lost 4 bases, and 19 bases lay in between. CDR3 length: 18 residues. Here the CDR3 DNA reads TGTGCCAGCAGTGAAGCGTGGGGGTCGCCGCGAGGAAATCAGCCCCAGCATTTT. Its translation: CASSEAWGSPRGNQPQHF.

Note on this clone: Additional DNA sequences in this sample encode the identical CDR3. Here the CDR3 DNA reads TGTGCCAGCAGCTTAGGCAGGGTCTATGGCTACACCTTC. It translates to CASSLGRVYGYTF. The chain carries TRBV7-2 and TRBJ1-2, with D tentatively TRBD1 (5 bases). Trimming took 1 base from V and 4 from J, leaving 7 bases between them. CDR1 and CDR2 (germline): SGHTA, FQGNSA. The CDR3 loop spans 13 amino acids.

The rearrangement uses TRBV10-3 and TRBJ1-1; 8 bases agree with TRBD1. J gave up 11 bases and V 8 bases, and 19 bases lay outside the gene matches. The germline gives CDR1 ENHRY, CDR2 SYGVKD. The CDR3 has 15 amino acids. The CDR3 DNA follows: TGTGCCATCTGGAGCGGGTGGACAGGGCCGGTTGGGGCTTTCTTT. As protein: CAIWSGWTGPVGAFF.

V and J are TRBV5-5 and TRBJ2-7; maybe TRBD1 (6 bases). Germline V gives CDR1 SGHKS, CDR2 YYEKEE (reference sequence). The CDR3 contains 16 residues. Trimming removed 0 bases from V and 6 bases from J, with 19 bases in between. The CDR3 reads CASSLDFGRGSGEQYF. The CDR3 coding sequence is TGTGCCAGCAGCTTGGACTTCGGCAGGGGAAGCGGCGAGCAGTACTTC.

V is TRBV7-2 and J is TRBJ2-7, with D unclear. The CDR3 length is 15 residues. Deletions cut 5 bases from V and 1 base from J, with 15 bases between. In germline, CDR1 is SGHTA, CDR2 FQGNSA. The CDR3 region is CASSAGDFRSYEQYF. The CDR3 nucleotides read TGTGCCAGCAGCGCAGGAGATTTTCGATCCTACGAGCAGTACTTC. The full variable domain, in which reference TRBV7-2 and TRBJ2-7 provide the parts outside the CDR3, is GAGVSQSPSNKVTEKGKDVELRCDPISGHTALYWYRQSLGQGLEFLIYFQGNSAPDKSGLPSDRFSAERTGGSVSTLTIQRTQQEDSAVYLCASSAGDFRSYEQYFGPGTRLTVT.

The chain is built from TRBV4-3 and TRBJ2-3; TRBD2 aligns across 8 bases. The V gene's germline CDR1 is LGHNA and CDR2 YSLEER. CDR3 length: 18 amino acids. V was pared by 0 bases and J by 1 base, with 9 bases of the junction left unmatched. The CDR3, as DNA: TGCGCCAGCAGCCAAGATAAGGCGGGGGGCGGTGGCACAGATACGCAGTATTTT. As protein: CASSQDKAGGGGTDTQYF.

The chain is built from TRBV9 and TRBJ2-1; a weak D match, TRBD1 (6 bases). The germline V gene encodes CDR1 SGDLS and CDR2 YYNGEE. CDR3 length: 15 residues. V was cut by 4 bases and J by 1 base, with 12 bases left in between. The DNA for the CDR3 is TGTGCCAGCAGCCTTCGACAGGCGTCCTACAATGAGCAGTTCTTC. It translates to CASSLRQASYNEQFF.

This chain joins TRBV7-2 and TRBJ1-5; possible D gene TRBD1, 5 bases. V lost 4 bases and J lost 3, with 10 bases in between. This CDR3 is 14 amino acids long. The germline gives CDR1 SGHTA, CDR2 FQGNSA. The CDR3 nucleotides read TGTGCCAGCAGCTCTGGGACGGTCAATCAGCCCCAGCATTTT. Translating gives CASSSGTVNQPQHF.